This TCR beta chain was captured in a study of blood T cell repertoires in COVID-19. Germline trimming cut 5 bases from V and 6 bases from J; bases unmatched to any gene: 5. Germline loops: CDR1 LNHDA, CDR2 SQIVND (reference sequence). The CDR3 contains 15 residues. Profiled with immunoSEQ multiplex PCR; TCRdb holds only in-frame clones, not every one. The table shows about 480,000 clones, with roughly 90% occurring only once. The study recruited people aged about 18 to 89 years across approximately 25 US areas. The chain employs TRBV19 and TRBJ2-3; TRBD2 agrees at 13 bases. The TCR originated in a woman between 40 and 50 years old who had recovered from COVID-19. Sample: PBMCs or T cells enriched from blood (not recorded which). Here the CDR3 reads CASSRGLAGVDTQYF. The CDR3 coding sequence is TGTGCCAGTAGTCGCGGACTAGCGGGAGTCGATACGCAGTATTTT.